Listed here are 22 T cell receptor beta chains from one sample, sequenced in a study of T cell changes during pregnancy in multiple sclerosis. Assay: immunoSEQ multiplex PCR; the TCRdb copy retains only in-frame clones and omits some. The sample has around 45,000 clones; about nine tenths are singletons. The material sequenced was CD4+ T cells from peripheral blood mononuclear cells, taken in the third trimester of pregnancy. Every receptor here comes from a female donor with multiple sclerosis, enrolled in a pregnancy study.

This chain uses TRBV9 with TRBJ2-3; 10 bases map to TRBD2. Germline V gene lookup returns CDR1 SGDLS and CDR2 YYNGEE. This CDR3 contains 15 residues. V was pared by 1 base and J by 5 bases, with 4 bases of the junction left unmatched. This chain's CDR3 is CASSVTSGARDTQYF. DNA for the CDR3: TGTGCCAGCAGCGTAACTAGCGGGGCCAGAGATACGCAGTATTTT. The whole variable domain, remainder taken from reference TRBV9 and TRBJ2-3, is DSGVTQTPKHLITATGQRVTLRCSPRSGDLSVYWYQQSLDQGLQFLIQYYNGEERAKGNILERFSAQQFPDLHSELNLSSLELGDSALYFCASSVTSGARDTQYFGPGTRLTVL.

The chain carries TRBV7-2 and TRBJ2-6, with TRBD1 identical over 7 bases. CDR3 length: 17 amino acids. V lost 4 bases, J lost 4 bases, and 10 bases stayed unmatched. The germline V gene encodes CDR1 SGHTA and CDR2 FQGNSA. CDR3 DNA sequence: TGTGCCAGCAGCTCCCGGGGCACAGGGGCCGGGGCCAACGTCCTGACTTTC. It translates to CASSSRGTGAGANVLTF.

The CDR3 sequence: CASSPPGLRNTGELFF. CDR3 bases: TGTGCCAGCTCACCACCGGGACTCCGGAACACCGGGGAGCTGTTTTTT. The chain is built from TRBV18 and TRBJ2-2; D is possibly TRBD2 (6 bases). The CDR3 loop spans 16 amino acids. V was trimmed by 0 bases and J by 1 base, leaving 9 bases between them. Germline V lookup: CDR1 KGHSH, CDR2 LQKENI.

The chain joins TRBV7-2 to TRBJ1-2; D unclear. Trimming shortened V by 5 bases and J by 8 bases, and 15 bases separated the two germline ends. There are 13 residues in the CDR3. Germline loops: CDR1 SGHTA, CDR2 FQGNSA. CDR3 DNA: TGTGCCAGCAGCCAAGGGAGTGGAGACGGCTACACCTTC. Residues: CASSQGSGDGYTF.

This clone was observed once. V usage is TRBV11-3 and J usage is TRBJ2-1; D uncertain. Germline assignment: CDR1 SGHNT and CDR2 YENEEA. This CDR3 has 12 residues. The V end was cut by 1 base, the J end by 5 bases, with 3 bases between. Here the CDR3 DNA reads TGTGCCAGCAGCTTAGCTAACAATGAGCAGTTCTTC. Encoded protein: CASSLANNEQFF.

This clone has only a few counts. The chain is built from TRBV7-9 and TRBJ1-3, with D uncertain. This CDR3 has 15 amino acids. Germline assignment: CDR1 SEHNR and CDR2 FQNEAQ (reference sequence). Trimming stripped 4 bases from V and 0 bases from J, with 10 bases between. CDR3 sequence reads: CASSYSSSSGNTIYF. The CDR3 DNA reads TGTGCCAGCAGCTACAGTTCATCCTCTGGAAACACCATATATTTT.

This clone was recorded once. Other DNA sequences of this sample code for an identical CDR3. In DNA, the CDR3 is TGTGCCAGCAGTCTTACCATCCCGGGGGTTACCGGGGAGCTGTTTTTT. As protein: CASSLTIPGVTGELFF. The chain recombines TRBV27 with TRBJ2-2; maybe TRBD2 (6 bases). CDR1 is MNHEY, CDR2 SMNVEV, per germline (reference sequence). Trimming took off 5 bases at V and 5 bases at J, with 18 bases between the two ends. The CDR3 spans 16 residues.

A remark on this clone: Germline is not matched at one junction end, which may reflect a read error. V is TRBV29-1 and J is TRBJ1-2; 7 bases align to TRBD1. Per germline, CDR1 SQVTM and CDR2 ANQGSEA. This CDR3 is built from 12 residues. Here the CDR3 reads CSADRSHYGHTF. The CDR3 nucleotides are TGCAGCGCGGACAGGTCCCACTATGGCCACACCTTC.

The chain has TRBV7-9 and TRBJ1-1; 10 bases fit TRBD1. The CDR3 is made up of 14 amino acids. Germline assignment: CDR1 SEHNR and CDR2 FQNEAQ (reference sequence). The J segment lost 6 bases and the V segment lost 5 bases, leaving 6 bases of the junction unmatched. The CDR3 loop is CASSEAGTGAEAFF. The DNA for the CDR3 is TGTGCCAGCAGCGAAGCCGGGACAGGGGCTGAAGCTTTCTTT.

This clone was counted a few times. The genes are TRBV29-1 and TRBJ2-2; 11 bases map to TRBD1. CDR1 and CDR2 (germline): SQVTM, ANQGSEA. The junction had 3 bases not matched to a gene; V was cut back by 8 bases and J by 4 bases. This CDR3 region has 13 residues. The DNA of the CDR3 is TGCAGCATGGGACAGGGGGGCACCGGGGAGCTGTTTTTT. It specifies CSMGQGGTGELFF.

V gene TRBV9 combines with J gene TRBJ2-1; TRBD1 is a possible D gene (6 bases). The V and J ends lost 4 bases and 3 bases respectively, with 11 bases between them. Germline values: CDR1 SGDLS, CDR2 YYNGEE. The CDR3 runs 14 residues. This chain's CDR3 is CASSPRDNYNEQFF. CDR3 nucleotides: TGTGCCAGCAGCCCCCGGGACAACTACAATGAGCAGTTCTTC.

This clone has a single count. V usage is TRBV30 and J usage is TRBJ1-2; TRBD1 matches 8 bases. V gave up 5 bases and J gave up 8 bases; unmatched junction bases: 16. Germline values: CDR1 GTSNPN, CDR2 SVGIG (reference sequence). The CDR3 spans 15 residues. The CDR3 region has the DNA TGTGCCTGGGGGGGCAGGGGGCAAAATCTGAAGGGCTACACCTTC. Translating gives CAWGGRGQNLKGYTF. The full variable domain, rest sourced from reference TRBV30 and TRBJ1-2, is SQTIHQWPATLVQPVGSPLSLECTVEGTSNPNLYWYRQAAGRGLQLLFYSVGIGQISSEVPQNLSASRPQDRQFILSSKKLLLSDSGFYLCAWGGRGQNLKGYTFGSGTRLTVV.

The chain couples TRBV11-2 to TRBJ2-2; the match to TRBD1 covers 9 bases. The CDR3 has 14 residues. Looked up from germline, CDR1 is SGHAT and CDR2 is FQNNGV. V shed 5 bases, J shed 7 bases, and the junction held 5 bases outside the gene matches. Here the CDR3 DNA reads TGTGCCAGCAGCCTACAGGGGGCAGGCGGGGAGCTGTTTTTT. This translates into CASSLQGAGGELFF.

This chain joins TRBV19 and TRBJ2-1, with 7 positions matching TRBD1. This CDR3 is 13 amino acids long. Germline V gives CDR1 LNHDA, CDR2 SQIVND (reference sequence). V gave up 7 bases and J gave up 5 bases; unmatched junction bases: 5. The CDR3 DNA reads as TGTGCCAGTACTCGGACAGGACACAATGAGCAGTTCTTC. This translates into CASTRTGHNEQFF.

The chain links TRBV12-5 to TRBJ2-1; 11 positions match TRBD2. The V gene end was trimmed by 1 base and the J gene end by 0 bases; junction bases not matched to a gene: 8. The germline V gene has CDR1 LGHNT and CDR2 FRNRAP. The CDR3 sequence is 19 residues long. CDR3 loop: CASGLAIGTSGGSYNEQFF. CDR3 sequence (DNA): TGTGCTAGTGGTTTGGCGATAGGGACTAGCGGAGGCTCCTACAATGAGCAGTTCTTC.

J is TRBJ2-4 and V is TRBV7-2; D not certain. V shed 1 base and J shed 8 bases, with 12 bases lying between them. The germline gives CDR1 SGHTA, CDR2 FQGNSA. The CDR3 is made up of 14 amino acids. The CDR3 DNA sequence: TGTGCCAGCAGCTTAGGGGCCCTTCGAGACATTCAGTACTTC. Protein sequence: CASSLGALRDIQYF. The variable domain in full, completed from reference TRBV7-2 and TRBJ2-4, reads GAGVSQSPSNKVTEKGKDVELRCDPISGHTALYWYRQSLGQGLEFLIYFQGNSAPDKSGLPSDRFSAERTGGSVSTLTIQRTQQEDSAVYLCASSLGALRDIQYFGAGTRLSVL.

The chain couples TRBV7-9 to TRBJ2-1; 11 bases map to TRBD2. Trimming cost V 5 bases and J 3 bases; bases outside gene matches: 6. The germline V gene has CDR1 SEHNR and CDR2 FQNEAQ (reference sequence). This CDR3 is built from 16 residues. The CDR3 sequence: CASSRRTSGSYNEQFF. The DNA for the CDR3 is TGTGCCAGCAGCCGGAGAACTAGCGGGAGCTACAATGAGCAGTTCTTC. Drawing the rest from reference TRBV7-9 and TRBJ2-1, the complete variable domain is DTGVSQNPRHKITKRGQNVTFRCDPISEHNRLYWYRQTLGQGPEFLTYFQNEAQLEKSRLLSDRFSAERPKGSFSTLEIQRTEQGDSAMYLCASSRRTSGSYNEQFFGPGTRLTVL.

The V call is TRBV7-9, the J call TRBJ2-7, with a possible D match to TRBD2 (7 bases). From germline, CDR1 is SEHNR and CDR2 FQNEAQ (reference sequence). The CDR3 has 14 residues. The V and J ends lost 6 bases and 5 bases respectively, with 17 bases between them. CDR3 residues: CASSAWGRGDEQYF. DNA for the CDR3: TGTGCCAGCAGTGCCTGGGGGAGGGGGGACGAGCAGTACTTC.

This clone was seen once. This chain connects TRBV4-1 to TRBJ2-1; tentatively, D is TRBD2 (6 bases). The V and J ends lost 6 bases and 0 bases respectively, with 9 bases between them. The CDR3 spans 14 residues. Germline assignment: CDR1 MGHRA and CDR2 YSYEKL. Written as DNA, the CDR3 is TGCGCCAGCAGGGCGACTAGCTCCTACAATGAGCAGTTCTTC. Translation: CASRATSSYNEQFF.

The chain joins TRBV27 to TRBJ2-2, with TRBD2 matching over 10 bases. Looked up from germline, CDR1 is MNHEY and CDR2 is SMNVEV (reference sequence). This CDR3 has 16 amino acids. The ends lost 2 bases at V and 1 base at J; junction bases unmatched: 1. CDR3 in amino acids: CASSLTSGKNTGELFF. Written as DNA, the CDR3 is TGTGCCAGCAGTTTAACTAGCGGGAAGAACACCGGGGAGCTGTTTTTT.

This clone was seen a single time. The chain is built from TRBV27 and TRBJ2-5; tentative D call: TRBD1 (7 bases). Germline V gene lookup returns CDR1 MNHEY and CDR2 SMNVEV (reference sequence). The CDR3 extends over 16 amino acids. V lost 1 base, J lost 0 bases, and 12 bases lay in between. The CDR3 region is CASSLFRGAYQETQYF. CDR3 bases: TGTGCCAGCAGTTTATTCAGGGGGGCGTACCAAGAGACCCAGTACTTC.

The chain joins TRBV25-1 to TRBJ2-2; 9 bases are a match to TRBD2. The length of the CDR3 is 14 residues. The germline V gene encodes CDR1 MGHDK and CDR2 SYGVNS. V lost 3 bases to trimming and J lost 7 bases; unmatched junction nucleotides: 3. CDR3 DNA sequence: TGTGCCAGCAGTGATAGCGGGAGCTTCGGGGAGCTGTTTTTT. Translating gives CASSDSGSFGELFF.